What follows are 19 T cell receptor beta chains derived from one specimen sequenced in a study of blood T cell repertoires in COVID-19. Here immunoSEQ multiplex PCR was the method, and the copy in TCRdb shows in-frame clones only, minus some. The profile shows roughly 60,000 clones, 81% of them singletons. The sequenced material came from peripheral blood. These TCRs come from an older man with acute or convalescent COVID-19.

V gene TRBV7-8 combines with J gene TRBJ1-1; 8 bases match TRBD1. Germline V gives CDR1 SGHVS, CDR2 FQNEAQ. The V segment lost 4 bases and the J segment 3 bases; nucleotides outside the gene matches: 4. This CDR3 has 14 amino acids. The CDR3 is CASSSGQGHTEAFF. In DNA form, the CDR3 reads TGTGCCAGCAGCTCTGGACAGGGACACACTGAAGCTTTCTTT.

J is TRBJ1-5 and V is TRBV2; 7 bases fit TRBD1. V shed 6 bases, J shed 1 base, and the junction held 3 bases outside the gene matches. The CDR3 has 14 amino acids. Germline loops: CDR1 SNHLY, CDR2 FYNNEI. CDR3 in DNA: TGTGCCAGCAGGGGGGACAGCAGCAATCAGCCCCAGCATTTT. Translating gives CASRGDSSNQPQHF.

This clone was detected a few times. The V gene is TRBV3-1 (or the pseudogene TRBV3-2), the J gene TRBJ2-7; D may be TRBD1 (7 bases). Trimming removed 4 bases at V and 6 bases at J, with 19 bases between. The germline gives CDR1 LGHDT, CDR2 YNNKEL (reference sequence). The CDR3 covers 15 residues. CDR3 DNA: TGTGCCAGCAGCCCCCGACAGGGCGGGGTCTCCGAGCAGTACTTC. Its translation: CASSPRQGGVSEQYF.

V usage is TRBV5-1 and J usage is TRBJ1-1, with 7 bases aligning to TRBD1. The CDR3 loop spans 15 amino acids. Germline-derived CDR1 and CDR2 are SGHRS and YFSETQ. V lost 4 bases to trimming and J lost 2 bases; unmatched junction nucleotides: 8. The CDR3 loop is CASSLRRQGNTEAFF. CDR3 nucleotide sequence: TGCGCCAGCAGCCTGAGACGACAGGGAAACACTGAAGCTTTCTTT.

This chain links TRBV6-1 with TRBJ1-2, with 7 bases fitting TRBD1. Germline V CDR1 and CDR2: MNHNS, SASEGT. V dropped 3 bases and J dropped 4; count of bases not matched to a gene: 8. The CDR3 is made up of 15 amino acids. Here the CDR3 DNA reads TGTGCCAGCAGTGAGAGACCAGGGGGAATCTATGGCTACACCTTC. Protein: CASSERPGGIYGYTF.

The chain uses TRBV5-1 and TRBJ1-2; 8 nucleotides line up with TRBD1. The CDR3 covers 15 residues. V gave up 3 bases and J gave up 3 bases; unmatched junction bases: 7. Germline V gives CDR1 SGHRS, CDR2 YFSETQ. CDR3 residues: CASSSTGDSHYGYTF. CDR3 DNA: TGCGCCAGCAGCTCGACAGGGGACTCGCACTATGGCTACACCTTC.

In DNA form, the CDR3 reads TGTGCCAGCTCACAGACATGGGCTAACTATGGCTACACCTTC. The encoded protein is CASSQTWANYGYTF. This chain joins TRBV6-5 and TRBJ1-2; D remains unclear. From germline, CDR1 is MNHEY and CDR2 SVGAGI. V was trimmed by 8 bases and J by 0 bases, leaving 13 bases between them. The CDR3 spans 14 residues.

This chain uses TRBV5-1 with TRBJ2-3, with TRBD1 as a possible D gene (5 bases). Germline CDR1 is SGHRS and CDR2 is YFSETQ. The CDR3 loop spans 15 amino acids. V was cut by 0 bases and J by 2 bases, with 10 bases left in between. The DNA for the CDR3 is TGCGCCAGCAGCTTGGTAGGGGTCTACACAGATACGCAGTATTTT. This encodes CASSLVGVYTDTQYF.

The V call is TRBV6-7, the J call TRBJ1-4; tentatively, D is TRBD1 (5 bases). TRBV6-7 is noted as an ORF with a role that remains uncertain. The V gene lost 2 bases and the J gene lost 5 bases, with 9 bases spanning the gap. This CDR3 is built from 14 residues. The CDR3 bases are TGTGCCAGCAGTTACCGTCAGGGAAATGAAAAACTGTTTTTT. Protein sequence: CASSYRQGNEKLFF.

The chain recombines TRBV10-3 with TRBJ2-3, with D unresolved. CDR1 is ENHRY and CDR2 is SYGVKD in the germline V gene. CDR3 length: 15 residues. Trimming removed 1 base from V and 6 bases from J, with 14 bases in between. Here the CDR3 DNA reads TGTGCCATCAGTGAGTATGGTGGCGGTACTGATACGCAGTATTTT. Its protein product is CAISEYGGGTDTQYF.

The V gene is TRBV6-5, the J gene TRBJ2-7, with 8 bases aligning to TRBD2. Germline CDR1 and CDR2: MNHEY and SVGAGI. This CDR3 has 15 amino acids. The V gene end was trimmed by 2 bases and the J gene end by 2 bases; junction bases not matched to a gene: 5. The CDR3 nucleotides read TGTGCCAGCAGTTACATTAGCGGGGAGACCTACGAGCAGTACTTC. Translated: CASSYISGETYEQYF.

The chain links TRBV28 to TRBJ1-5; D is perhaps TRBD1 (5 bases). CDR3 size: 14 residues. Germline V CDR1 and CDR2: MDHEN, SYDVKM. Trimming cost V 5 bases and J 7 bases, with 15 bases left between them. The CDR3 is CASSTGSRGQPQHF. CDR3 in DNA: TGTGCCAGCAGTACAGGTTCCCGCGGACAGCCCCAGCATTTT.

The chain joins TRBV6-1 to TRBJ2-1; no definite D call. This CDR3 region has 15 residues. CDR1 MNHNS and CDR2 SASEGT come from the germline V gene. Trimming removed 1 base at V and 5 bases at J, with 12 bases between. Written as DNA, the CDR3 is TGTGCCAGCAGTGAAGTCCCGAACCCTAACAATGAGCAGTTCTTC. Its protein is CASSEVPNPNNEQFF.

This chain uses TRBV9 with TRBJ2-7; 7 bases map to TRBD1. CDR1 is SGDLS and CDR2 is YYNGEE in the germline V gene. The CDR3 sequence is 16 residues long. Trimming at V came to 2 bases and at J to 6 bases, leaving 14 bases not matched to a gene. CDR3 nucleotides: TGTGCCAGCAGCGTCACGATCGGGACAGTCCTTAGCGAGCAGTACTTC. It yields the protein CASSVTIGTVLSEQYF. Full variable domain (outside the CDR3, taken from reference TRBV9 and TRBJ2-7): DSGVTQTPKHLITATGQRVTLRCSPRSGDLSVYWYQQSLDQGLQFLIQYYNGEERAKGNILERFSAQQFPDLHSELNLSSLELGDSALYFCASSVTIGTVLSEQYFGPGTRLTVT.

As concerns this clone: Mismatch with germline at one junction end may stem from a read error. The chain joins TRBV7-7 to TRBJ2-5; no clear D. Germline V gene sequence: CDR1 SSHAT, CDR2 FNYEAQ (reference sequence). This CDR3 has 15 residues. The CDR3 region has the DNA TGTGCTAGCAGCCAAAGTGATTTGGCGGTAGAGACCCAGTACTTC. Amino acids: CASSQSDLAVETQYF.

This clone has more than one count but fewer than ten. The rearrangement links TRBV7-2 to TRBJ2-1; TRBD1 matches at 7 bases. The CDR3 totals 15 residues. CDR1 and CDR2 (germline): SGHTA, FQGNSA. V was clipped by 1 base and J by 4 bases; unmatched bases: 4. This CDR3 reads CASSLDRGLYNEQFF. CDR3 nucleotides: TGTGCCAGCAGCTTAGACAGGGGCTTGTACAATGAGCAGTTCTTC.

The rearrangement uses TRBV3-1 (or the pseudogene TRBV3-2) and TRBJ2-1, with 9 bases aligning to TRBD1. V shed 2 bases, J shed 9 bases, and the junction held 5 bases outside the gene matches. This CDR3 is 14 amino acids long. In germline, CDR1 is LGHDT, CDR2 YNNKEL (reference sequence). CDR3 coding DNA: TGTGCCAGCAGCCAACTCGGGACAGGGCCTGAGCAGTTCTTC. Its protein product is CASSQLGTGPEQFF.

J is TRBJ1-1 and V is TRBV13; 8 nucleotides match TRBD1. Germline CDR1 PRHDT, CDR2 FYEKMQ (reference sequence). J was trimmed by 7 bases and V by 5 bases; bases with no gene match: 12. The CDR3 runs to 15 residues. CDR3 sequence: CASSVGETGAGEAFF. CDR3 bases: TGTGCCAGCAGCGTCGGAGAGACAGGGGCGGGTGAAGCTTTCTTT.

The J gene is TRBJ2-7, the V gene TRBV6-5; TRBD1 aligns across 8 bases. Germline-derived CDR1 and CDR2 are MNHEY and SVGAGI. J gave up 4 bases and V 6 bases, and 2 bases lay outside the gene matches. This CDR3 is built from 12 residues. This CDR3 is CASRWTGYEQYF. The CDR3 nucleotides are TGTGCCAGCAGGTGGACAGGGTACGAGCAGTACTTC.